This T cell receptor (beta chain) originates from a study of tumor-infiltrating lymphocytes in localized non-small cell lung cancer. For the study at large: Resected tumor was paired with non-adjacent uninvolved lung from the same patient. Regarding the study as a whole: Different pieces of the same tissue went to different assays, confounding technical variation with intratumor heterogeneity.

Measured with immunoSEQ multiplex PCR; TCRdb has only the in-frame clones, and not every one. This sample has over 5,500 clones, with 74% found just once. About this clone: Antigen unknown.

CDR1 is SGHAT, CDR2 FQDESV, per germline (reference sequence). V was trimmed by 2 bases and J by 4 bases, leaving 8 bases between them. The CDR3 extends over 13 amino acids. What was sequenced was uninvolved lung tissue not adjacent to the tumor. This clonotype was obtained from a human donor with non-small cell lung cancer. The chain carries TRBV11-1 and TRBJ1-1; TRBD1 is a possible D gene (6 bases). The CDR3 loop is CASSLHRVTEAFF. CDR3 DNA: TGTGCCAGCAGCTTACACAGGGTCACTGAAGCTTTCTTT.